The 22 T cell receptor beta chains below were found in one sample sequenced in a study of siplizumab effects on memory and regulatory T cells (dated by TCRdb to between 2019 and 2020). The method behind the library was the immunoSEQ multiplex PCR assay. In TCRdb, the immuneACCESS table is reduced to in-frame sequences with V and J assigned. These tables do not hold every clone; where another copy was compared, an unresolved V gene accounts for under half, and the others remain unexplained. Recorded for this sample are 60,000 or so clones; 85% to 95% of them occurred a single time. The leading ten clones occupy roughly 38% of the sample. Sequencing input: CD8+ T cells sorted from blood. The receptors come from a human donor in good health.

In DNA, the CDR3 is TGTGCCAGCAGTTACTCCCCAGGCCTCGAGCAGTACTTC. Protein sequence: CASSYSPGLEQYF. The chain joins TRBV6-5 to TRBJ2-7, with no clear D. The CDR3 is 13 residues long. The germline V and J ends were trimmed by 0 bases and 6 bases, with 9 bases remaining between them. Germline V gene sequence: CDR1 MNHEY, CDR2 SVGAGI.

The CDR3 sequence is CASSQDMRGNTIYF. CDR3 nucleotides: TGTGCCAGCAGCCAAGATATGCGGGGAAACACCATATATTTT. V gene TRBV14 combines with J gene TRBJ1-3; D gene ambiguous. Germline CDR1 SGHDN, CDR2 FVKESK. CDR3 length: 14 amino acids. Trimming took 0 bases from V and 4 from J, leaving 7 bases between them.

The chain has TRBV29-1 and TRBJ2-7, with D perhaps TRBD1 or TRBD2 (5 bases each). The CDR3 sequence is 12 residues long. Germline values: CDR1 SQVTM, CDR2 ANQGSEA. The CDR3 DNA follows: TGCAGTGCCAGCGCCAGGGCGGGCGAGCAGTACTTC. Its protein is CSASARAGEQYF.

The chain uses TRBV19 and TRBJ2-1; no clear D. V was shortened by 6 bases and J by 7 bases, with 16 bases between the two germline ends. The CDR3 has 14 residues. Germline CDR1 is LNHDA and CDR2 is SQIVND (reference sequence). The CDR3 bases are TGTGCCAGTAGCGTTGGACCTCTTATGAATGAGCAGTTCTTC. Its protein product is CASSVGPLMNEQFF.

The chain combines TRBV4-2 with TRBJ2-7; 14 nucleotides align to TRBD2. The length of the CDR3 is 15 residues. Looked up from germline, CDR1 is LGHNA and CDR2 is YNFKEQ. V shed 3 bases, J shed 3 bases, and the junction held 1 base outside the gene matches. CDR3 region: CASSQGLAGDYEQYF. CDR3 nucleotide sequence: TGTGCCAGCAGCCAGGGACTAGCGGGAGACTACGAGCAGTACTTC.

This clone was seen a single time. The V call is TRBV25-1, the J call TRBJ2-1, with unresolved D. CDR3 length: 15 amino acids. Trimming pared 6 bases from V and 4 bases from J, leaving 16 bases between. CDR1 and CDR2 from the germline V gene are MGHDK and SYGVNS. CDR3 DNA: TGTGCCAGCAGAGTAAATTCGGGTGGGTACAATGAGCAGTTCTTC. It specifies CASRVNSGGYNEQFF.

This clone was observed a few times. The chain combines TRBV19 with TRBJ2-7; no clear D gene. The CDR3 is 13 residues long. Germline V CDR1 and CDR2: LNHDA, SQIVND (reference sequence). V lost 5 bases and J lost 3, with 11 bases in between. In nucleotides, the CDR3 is TGTGCCAGTAGTCTTGGTTACAACTACGAGCAGTACTTC. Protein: CASSLGYNYEQYF.

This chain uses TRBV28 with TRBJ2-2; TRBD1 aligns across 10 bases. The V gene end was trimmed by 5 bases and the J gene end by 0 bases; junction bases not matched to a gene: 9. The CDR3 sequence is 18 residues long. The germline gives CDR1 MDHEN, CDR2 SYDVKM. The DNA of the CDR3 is TGTGCCAGCAGTATCCCCGGGACAGGGGCCTCGAACACCGGGGAGCTGTTTTTT. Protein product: CASSIPGTGASNTGELFF.

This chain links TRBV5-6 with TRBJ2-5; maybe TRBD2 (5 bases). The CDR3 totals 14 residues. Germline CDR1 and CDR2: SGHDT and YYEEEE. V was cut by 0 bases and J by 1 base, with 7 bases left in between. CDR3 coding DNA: TGTGCCAGCAGCTTGGGGGCGGGCCAAGAGACCCAGTACTTC. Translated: CASSLGAGQETQYF.

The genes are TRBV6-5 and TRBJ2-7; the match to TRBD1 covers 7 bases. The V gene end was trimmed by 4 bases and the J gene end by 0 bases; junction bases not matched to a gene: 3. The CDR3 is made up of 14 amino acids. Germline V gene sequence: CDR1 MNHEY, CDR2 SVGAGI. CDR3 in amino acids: CASSLTGYSYEQYF. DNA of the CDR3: TGTGCCAGCAGTTTGACAGGGTACTCCTACGAGCAGTACTTC.

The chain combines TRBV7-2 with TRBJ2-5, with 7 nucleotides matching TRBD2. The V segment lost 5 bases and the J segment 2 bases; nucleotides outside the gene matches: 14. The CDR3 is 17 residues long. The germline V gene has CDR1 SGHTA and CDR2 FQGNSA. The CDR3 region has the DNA TGTGCCAGCAGCCCGATCCGGGGCGGGAGAGGGCAAGAGACCCAGTACTTC. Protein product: CASSPIRGGRGQETQYF.

CDR3 sequence reads: CASSLGSGAQETQYF. CDR3 coding DNA: TGTGCCAGCAGCCTCGGAAGCGGAGCCCAAGAGACCCAGTACTTC. The chain has TRBV6-1 and TRBJ2-5; tentatively, D is TRBD2 (5 bases). The CDR3 runs to 15 residues. Germline V CDR1 and CDR2: MNHNS, SASEGT. Trimming removed 6 bases from V and 1 base from J, with 15 bases in between.

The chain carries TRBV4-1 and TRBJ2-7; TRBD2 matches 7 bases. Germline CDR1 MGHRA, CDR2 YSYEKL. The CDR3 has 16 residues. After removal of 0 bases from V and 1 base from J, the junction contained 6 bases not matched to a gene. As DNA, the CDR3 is TGCGCCAGCAGCCAAGAATTCGGGAGGATGTCCTACGAGCAGTACTTC. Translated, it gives CASSQEFGRMSYEQYF.

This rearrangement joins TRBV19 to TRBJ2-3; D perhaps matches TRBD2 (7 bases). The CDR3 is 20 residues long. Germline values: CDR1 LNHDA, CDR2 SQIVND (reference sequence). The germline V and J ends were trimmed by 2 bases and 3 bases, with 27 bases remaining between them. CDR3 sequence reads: CASSILGGSYFAGETDTQYF. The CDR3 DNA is TGTGCCAGTAGTATATTGGGGGGCTCCTATTTCGCGGGAGAAACAGATACGCAGTATTTT.

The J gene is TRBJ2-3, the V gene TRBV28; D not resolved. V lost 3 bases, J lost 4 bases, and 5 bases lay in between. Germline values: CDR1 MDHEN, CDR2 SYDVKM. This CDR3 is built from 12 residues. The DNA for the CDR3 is TGTGCCAGCAGTTTCTTAGCAGATACGCAGTATTTT. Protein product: CASSFLADTQYF.

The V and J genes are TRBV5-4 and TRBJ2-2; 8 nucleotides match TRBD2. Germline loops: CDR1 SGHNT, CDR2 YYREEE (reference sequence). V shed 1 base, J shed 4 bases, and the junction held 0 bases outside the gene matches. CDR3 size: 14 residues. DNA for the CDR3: TGTGCCAGCAGCTTGCGGGGGGGCACCGGGGAGCTGTTTTTT. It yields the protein CASSLRGGTGELFF.

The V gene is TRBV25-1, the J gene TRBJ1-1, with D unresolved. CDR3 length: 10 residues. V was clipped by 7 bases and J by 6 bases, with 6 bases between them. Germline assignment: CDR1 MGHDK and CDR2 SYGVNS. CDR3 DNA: TGTGCCAGCAAAGCAGCTGAAGCTTTCTTT. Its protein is CASKAAEAFF.

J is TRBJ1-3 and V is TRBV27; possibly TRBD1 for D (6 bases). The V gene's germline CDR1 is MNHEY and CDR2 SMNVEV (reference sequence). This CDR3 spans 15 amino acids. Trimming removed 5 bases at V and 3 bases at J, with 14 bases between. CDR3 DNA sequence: TGTGCCAGCAGTGCCCACAGGGTCTGTGGAAACACCATATATTTT. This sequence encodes CASSAHRVCGNTIYF.

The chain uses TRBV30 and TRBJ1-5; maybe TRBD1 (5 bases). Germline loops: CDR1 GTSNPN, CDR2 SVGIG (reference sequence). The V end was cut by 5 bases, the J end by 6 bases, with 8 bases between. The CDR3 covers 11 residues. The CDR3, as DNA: TGTGCCTGGGGGAGGGGTCAGCCCCAGCATTTT. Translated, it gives CAWGRGQPQHF.

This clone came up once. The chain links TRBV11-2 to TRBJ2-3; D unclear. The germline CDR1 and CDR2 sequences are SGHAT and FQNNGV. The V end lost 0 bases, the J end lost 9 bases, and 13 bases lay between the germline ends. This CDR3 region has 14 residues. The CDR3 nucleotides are TGTGCCAGCAGCTTAGATCCCACCGGCTGGACGCAGTATTTT. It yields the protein CASSLDPTGWTQYF.

The CDR3 is CASSLAGLDGYTF. CDR3 bases: TGTGCCAGCAGCCTTGCAGGGCTGGACGGCTACACCTTC. The chain carries TRBV5-6 and TRBJ1-2, with a weak D call TRBD1 (5 bases). The germline gives CDR1 SGHDT, CDR2 YYEEEE. Between the trimmed V and J ends, which lost 4 bases and 8 bases, there was a span of 15 bases. CDR3 length: 13 amino acids.

DNA for the CDR3: TGTGCCAGCAGTTCTAAAACTCGGGCCATCCGGGAGACCCAGTACTTC. Its translation is CASSSKTRAIRETQYF. V is TRBV7-9 and J is TRBJ2-5; D call uncertain. The germline V gene encodes CDR1 SEHNR and CDR2 FQNEAQ (reference sequence). The CDR3 has 16 residues. Trimming took 6 bases from V and 5 from J, leaving 22 bases between them.